These 13 T cell receptor beta chains share one sample of origin, sequenced in a study of regulatory T cells in long-lasting Graves disease. Researchers made TCR beta libraries by using iRepertoire HTBI primers and running Arm-PCR on CDR3 regions. One entry per CDR3 protein results from TCRdb running MiXCR on the multiplex PCR reads. The sample carries about 240,000 distinct CDR3 sequences, around 20% recorded once. Described time point: newly diagnosed GD, antithyroid drugs for less than 3 months. The TCR library was prepared using RNA isolated from PBMCs. The source was peripheral blood mononuclear cells (PBMCs), collected at new diagnosis, from a patient treated with antithyroid drugs. These receptor sequences come from a female donor with Graves disease.

This clonotype was counted many times. This chain links TRBV7-2 with TRBJ2-1; 8 bases agree with TRBD2. V trimming: 1 base; J trimming: 6 bases; junction bases outside the gene matches: 8. Germline assignment: CDR1 SGHTA and CDR2 FQGNSA. The CDR3 covers 16 residues. The CDR3 region has the DNA TGTGCCAGCAGCTTAGTTCAAACTAGCGGTAGCAATGAGCAGTTCTTC. Translated, it gives CASSLVQTSGSNEQFF.

This clonotype was counted ten times or more. The V gene is TRBV7-2, the J gene TRBJ1-5; D possibly corresponds to TRBD1 (5 bases). Germline CDR1 reads SGHTA; CDR2 reads FQGNSA. The CDR3 sequence is 14 residues long. V was cut by 5 bases and J by 6 bases, with 14 bases left in between. DNA of the CDR3: TGTGCCAGCAGCATCGACAGTGCCCTTCAGCCCCAGCATTTT. Translated: CASSIDSALQPQHF.

Remarks on this clonotype: A far bigger clonotype differs at one base, so this is likely a read error. This CDR3 reads CASSSRRREGTQYF. CDR3 DNA sequence: TGTGCCAGCAGTTCCAGGAGACGGGAAGGGACCCAGTACTTC. V usage is TRBV7-2 and J usage is TRBJ2-5; weak D call: TRBD2 (5 bases). Trimming removed 6 bases at V and 7 bases at J, with 18 bases between. The germline V gene encodes CDR1 SGHTA and CDR2 FQGNSA. This CDR3 is built from 14 residues.

This clonotype has just a few counts. The chain is built from TRBV4-2 and TRBJ1-5; a weak D match, TRBD1 (5 bases). Trimming stripped 0 bases from V and 3 bases from J, with 6 bases between. This CDR3 region has 14 residues. Germline values: CDR1 LGHNA, CDR2 YNFKEQ. In DNA form, the CDR3 reads TGTGCCAGCAGCCAAGAGGGGCTCAATCAGCCCCAGCATTTT. Its protein product is CASSQEGLNQPQHF.

This clonotype was recorded many times. This chain links TRBV7-9 with TRBJ2-1; D is uncertain. The CDR3 has 17 amino acids. Germline CDR1 SEHNR, CDR2 FQNEAQ (reference sequence). V was pared by 0 bases and J by 5 bases, with 17 bases between. The CDR3 spells CASSLAGDIGRNNEQFF. For the CDR3, the DNA is TGTGCCAGCAGCTTAGCCGGCGACATAGGACGAAACAATGAGCAGTTCTTC.

Many counts were recorded for this clonotype. V and J are TRBV18 and TRBJ1-2, with a weak D call TRBD1 (6 bases). Trimming removed 2 bases at V and 0 bases at J, with 13 bases between. CDR1 KGHSH and CDR2 LQKENI come from the germline V gene. The CDR3 contains 16 residues. CDR3 coding DNA: TGTGCCAGCTCACCAGAAGTCGGGACATCTAACTATGGCTACACCTTC. Amino acid sequence: CASSPEVGTSNYGYTF.

This clonotype was observed many times. The V gene is TRBV7-2, the J gene TRBJ2-2, with 10 bases lining up with TRBD1. Germline V lookup: CDR1 SGHTA, CDR2 FQGNSA. V was clipped by 8 bases and J by 3 bases; unmatched bases: 3. The CDR3 extends over 14 amino acids. The CDR3 DNA follows: TGTGCCAGCTGCGACAGGGGGCACACCGGGGAGCTGTTTTTT. Residues: CASCDRGHTGELFF.

This clonotype was recorded at least ten times. This chain joins TRBV15 and TRBJ2-1; 9 bases are a match to TRBD1. V dropped 3 bases and J dropped 6; count of bases not matched to a gene: 3. The germline CDR1 and CDR2 sequences are LNHNV and YYDKDF (reference sequence). The CDR3 loop spans 14 amino acids. The CDR3 coding sequence is TGTGCCACCAGCAGGGACAGGGGAGGCAATGAGCAGTTCTTC. Translating it yields CATSRDRGGNEQFF.

This clonotype occurred many times. The chain joins TRBV5-6 to TRBJ1-1; 9 bases agree with TRBD1. The CDR3 is made up of 13 amino acids. V lost 0 bases to trimming and J lost 8 bases; unmatched junction nucleotides: 2. CDR1 is SGHDT and CDR2 is YYEEEE in the germline V gene. The CDR3: CASSLGTGAEAFF. The CDR3 DNA is TGTGCCAGCAGCTTGGGGACAGGGGCCGAAGCTTTCTTT.

This clonotype was counted ten times or more. V is TRBV29-1 and J is TRBJ2-7; 11 bases map to TRBD2. The V gene's germline CDR1 is SQVTM and CDR2 ANQGSEA. The CDR3 length is 14 residues. V shed 3 bases, J shed 4 bases, and the junction held 5 bases outside the gene matches. CDR3 sequence reads: CSVDTGTSGYEQYF. The DNA of the CDR3 is TGCAGCGTTGACACCGGGACTAGCGGATACGAGCAGTACTTC.

This clonotype was counted at least ten times. The V gene is TRBV27, the J gene TRBJ2-7; unclear D gene. CDR3 length: 13 amino acids. V was cut by 2 bases and J by 3 bases, with 8 bases left in between. CDR1 is MNHEY and CDR2 is SMNVEV in the germline V gene (reference sequence). The CDR3: CASSLRLDYEQYF. DNA for the CDR3: TGTGCCAGCAGTTTAAGGCTTGACTACGAGCAGTACTTC.

The chain employs TRBV29-1 and TRBJ2-7; 8 nucleotides match TRBD1. Germline CDR1 is SQVTM and CDR2 is ANQGSEA. The CDR3 length is 18 residues. The ends lost 4 bases at V and 5 bases at J; junction bases unmatched: 22. The CDR3 bases are TGCAGCGTTGTTCCCTTCCCCGCACAGGGGGGAATTCTCCACGAGCAGTACTTC. Residues: CSVVPFPAQGGILHEQYF.

This chain links TRBV7-9 with TRBJ2-7; 9 nucleotides match TRBD1. The J segment lost 0 bases and the V segment lost 3 bases, leaving 6 bases of the junction unmatched. This CDR3 has 16 residues. Germline-derived CDR1 and CDR2 are SEHNR and FQNEAQ (reference sequence). CDR3 coding DNA: TGTGCCAGCAGCTTGGTCGGGGACAGGGCCTCCTACGAGCAGTACTTC. Protein product: CASSLVGDRASYEQYF. Variable domain in full (rest from reference TRBV7-9 and TRBJ2-7): DTGVSQNPRHKITKRGQNVTFRCDPISEHNRLYWYRQTLGQGPEFLTYFQNEAQLEKSRLLSDRFSAERPKGSFSTLEIQRTEQGDSAMYLCASSLVGDRASYEQYFGPGTRLTVT.